Reported below is one T cell receptor (beta chain). Its antigen is as yet unknown. This record comes from a study of cytomegalovirus exposure and HLA in healthy donors. Study results and limitations: Confirmation was obtained in vitro that a few CMV-associated chains are specific for CMV antigens. In a later analysis, productive TCRs from donors in an Asian-associated ancestry cluster reportedly carried fewer N-insertions than the cohort mean.

In germline, CDR1 is LNHNV, CDR2 YYDKDF (reference sequence). The V and J ends lost 0 bases and 6 bases respectively, with 6 bases between them. The CDR3 is 12 amino acids. In the PCR, 60 Vbeta and 13 Jbeta primers were used. The assay was immunoSEQ multiplex PCR, and TCRdb's table has in-frame clones only and misses some. Of 100,000 to 150,000 clones in the sample, approximately 85% were seen once. The TCR comes from a male donor in good health and CMV-seropositive. The rearrangement links TRBV15 to TRBJ2-7, with D uncertain. The sample was PBMCs. The CDR3 spells CATSRDRFEQYF. DNA for the CDR3: TGTGCCACCAGCAGAGATCGGTTCGAGCAGTACTTC.